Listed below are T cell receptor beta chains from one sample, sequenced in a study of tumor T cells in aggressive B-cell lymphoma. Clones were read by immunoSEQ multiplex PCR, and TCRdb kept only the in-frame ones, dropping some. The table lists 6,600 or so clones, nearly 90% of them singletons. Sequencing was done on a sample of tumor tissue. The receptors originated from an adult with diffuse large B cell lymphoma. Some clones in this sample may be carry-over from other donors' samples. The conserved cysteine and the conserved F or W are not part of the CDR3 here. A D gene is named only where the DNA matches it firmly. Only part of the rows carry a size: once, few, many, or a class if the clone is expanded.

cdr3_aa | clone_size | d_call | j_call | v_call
AADRGPTDTQY | NA | NA | TRBJ2-3 | TRBV12-1
ASSEYGQGSEAF | NA | TRBD1 | TRBJ1-1 | TRBV2
ASSSQGRVQETQY | NA | TRBD2 | TRBJ2-5 | TRBV28
ASSPGQPYGYT | NA | NA | TRBJ1-2 | TRBV5-1
ASSYSGLAMQH | once | TRBD2 | TRBJ2-5 | TRBV6-5
ASSFQETQY | NA | NA | TRBJ2-5 | TRBV2
ASSPGYLTDTQY | NA | NA | TRBJ2-3 | TRBV5-1
ASSIQGSLDGTEAF | NA | NA | TRBJ1-1 | TRBV19
ASSPTGWTDYEQY | NA | NA | NA | TRBV27
SVDRGGLNTEAF | NA | NA | TRBJ1-1 | TRBV29-1
ASSYSWGENIGELF | once | NA | TRBJ2-2 | TRBV6-5
ASSQAGTSGIYNEQF | NA | TRBD2 | TRBJ2-1 | TRBV4-1
AWSLYRVSYNSSLH | NA | NA | TRBJ1-6 | TRBV30
ASSYGVNYEQY | NA | NA | TRBJ2-7 | TRBV7-3
ASRWDSYTGELF | NA | TRBD1 | TRBJ2-2 | TRBV28
ASSAQENQPQH | NA | NA | TRBJ1-5 | TRBV7-9
ASSYSGANTEAF | NA | NA | TRBJ1-1 | TRBV6-5
ASSLGLANTGELF | NA | NA | TRBJ2-2 | TRBV7-7
ASSFSGRGGTEAF | NA | NA | TRBJ1-1 | TRBV7-3
ASSLGTSGSSYEQY | NA | TRBD2 | TRBJ2-7 | TRBV27
ATMGGLGTEAF | once | NA | TRBJ1-1 | TRBV10-3
AWSVRRDTGELF | NA | NA | TRBJ2-2 | TRBV30
ATRTSGSDEQY | NA | TRBD2 | NA | TRBV10-3
ASSDDRGNTEAF | NA | TRBD1 | TRBJ1-1 | TRBV6-1
ASSPSGGPFEQF | NA | TRBD2 | TRBJ2-1 | TRBV6-6
ASSLSPRGEQY | NA | NA | TRBJ2-7 | TRBV5-6
ASSPGQGYYGYT | NA | TRBD1 | TRBJ1-2 | TRBV18
ASSPPGARETQY | NA | NA | TRBJ2-5 | TRBV18
ASSLRGRTEAF | once | NA | TRBJ1-1 | TRBV5-8